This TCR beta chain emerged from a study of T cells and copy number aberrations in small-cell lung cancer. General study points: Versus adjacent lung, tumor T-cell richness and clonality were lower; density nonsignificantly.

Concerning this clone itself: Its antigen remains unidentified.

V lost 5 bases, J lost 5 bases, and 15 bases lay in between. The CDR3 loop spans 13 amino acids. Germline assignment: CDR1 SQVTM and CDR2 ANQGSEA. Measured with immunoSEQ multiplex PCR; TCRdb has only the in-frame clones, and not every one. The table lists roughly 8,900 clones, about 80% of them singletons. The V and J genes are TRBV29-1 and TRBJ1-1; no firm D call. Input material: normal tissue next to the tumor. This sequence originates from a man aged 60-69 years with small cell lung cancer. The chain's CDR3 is CSVSMGLWTEAFF. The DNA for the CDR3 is TGCAGCGTTTCCATGGGGTTATGGACTGAAGCTTTCTTT.